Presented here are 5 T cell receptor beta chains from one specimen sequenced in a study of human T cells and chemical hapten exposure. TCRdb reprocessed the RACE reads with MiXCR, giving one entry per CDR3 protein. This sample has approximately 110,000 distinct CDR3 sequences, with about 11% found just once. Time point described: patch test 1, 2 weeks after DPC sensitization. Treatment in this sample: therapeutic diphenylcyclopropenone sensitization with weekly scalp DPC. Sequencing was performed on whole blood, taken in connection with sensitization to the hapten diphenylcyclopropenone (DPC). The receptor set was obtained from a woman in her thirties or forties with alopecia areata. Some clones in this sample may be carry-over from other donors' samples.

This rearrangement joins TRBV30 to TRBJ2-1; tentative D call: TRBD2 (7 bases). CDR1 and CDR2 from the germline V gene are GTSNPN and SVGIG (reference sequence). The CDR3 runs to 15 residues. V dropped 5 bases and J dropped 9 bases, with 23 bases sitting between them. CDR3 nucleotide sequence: TGTGCCTGGGGGGGCGGGAGCCGTCAGGACAGTGAGCAGTTCTTC. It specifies CAWGGGSRQDSEQFF.

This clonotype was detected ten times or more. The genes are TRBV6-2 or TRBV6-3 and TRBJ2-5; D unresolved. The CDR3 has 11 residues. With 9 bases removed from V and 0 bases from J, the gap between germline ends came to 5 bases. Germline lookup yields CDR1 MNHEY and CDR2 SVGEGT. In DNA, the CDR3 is TGTGCCAGTACACACCAAGAGACCCAGTACTTC. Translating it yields CASTHQETQYF.

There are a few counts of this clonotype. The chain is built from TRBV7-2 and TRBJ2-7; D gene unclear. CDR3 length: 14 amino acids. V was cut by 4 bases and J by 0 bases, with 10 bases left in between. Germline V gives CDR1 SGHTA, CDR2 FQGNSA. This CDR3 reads CASSSRHRSYEQYF. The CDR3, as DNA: TGTGCCAGCAGCTCAAGACACCGCTCCTACGAGCAGTACTTC.

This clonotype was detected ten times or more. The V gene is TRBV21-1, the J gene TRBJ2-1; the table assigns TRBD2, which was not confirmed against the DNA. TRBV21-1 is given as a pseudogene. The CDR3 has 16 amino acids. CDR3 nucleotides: TGTGCCAGCAGCACATCCGGGACTAGCGGGGCAGGTGAGCAGTTCTTC. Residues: CASSTSGTSGAGEQFF.

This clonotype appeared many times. The CDR3 region is CASSDSGNEAFF. The CDR3 nucleotides read TGTGCCAGCAGTGATTCAGGGAATGAAGCTTTCTTT. V is TRBV25-1 and J is TRBJ1-1; D perhaps matches TRBD1 (5 bases). Germline V gene lookup returns CDR1 MGHDK and CDR2 SYGVNS. V was shortened by 3 bases and J by 7 bases, with 9 bases between the two germline ends. This CDR3 comprises 12 residues.